These T cell receptor beta chains were read from a single sample in a study of CD8+ T cells in alopecia areata. Measured with immunoSEQ multiplex PCR; TCRdb has only the in-frame clones, and not every one. Here the sample spans over 150,000 clones, around 50% being singletons. Sequenced input: CD8+ T cells sorted from blood. The source is a human donor in good health. CDR3s include the opening cysteine and the closing phenylalanine or tryptophan. A D gene is named only where the DNA matches it firmly. Where a row states a size, it is once, few, many or the class of an expanded clone; other rows omit it.

TRBJ2-7	.	TRBV6-4	.	CASSEAERGYEQYF	TGTGCCAGCAGTGAAGCGGAAAGGGGCTACGAGCAGTACTTC
TRBJ1-1	.	TRBV25-1	.	CASSEYSTEAFF	TGTGCCAGCAGTGAATACAGCACTGAAGCTTTCTTT
TRBJ2-3	.	TRBV14	few	CASSQRGGAGDTQYF	TGTGCCAGCAGCCAACGCGGGGGCGCGGGAGATACGCAGTATTTT
TRBJ2-2	.	TRBV29-1	.	CSVDLGANTGELFF	TGCAGCGTTGATCTTGGGGCGAACACCGGGGAGCTGTTTTTT
TRBJ2-3	.	TRBV11-2	many	CASSSKRFWGTDTQYF	TGTGCCAGCAGCTCCAAGCGTTTCTGGGGCACAGATACGCAGTATTTT
TRBJ1-6	.	TRBV19	few	CASGVDNSPLHF	TGTGCCTCGGGGGTAGATAATTCACCCCTCCACTTT
TRBJ2-5	.	TRBV6-5	.	CASSYSMGQGETQYF	TGTGCCAGCAGTTACTCGATGGGGCAGGGGGAGACCCAGTACTTC
TRBJ2-2	.	TRBV25-1	many	CASSDVMIGELFF	TGTGCCAGCAGTGATGTGATGATCGGGGAGCTGTTTTTT
TRBJ2-7	TRBD1	TRBV5-1	.	CASSPGTGSYEQYF	TGCGCCAGCAGTCCCGGGACAGGGTCCTACGAGCAGTACTTC
TRBJ1-2	.	TRBV27	.	CASSLSAGDRGYTF	TGTGCCAGCAGTTTATCCGCAGGCGACAGGGGCTACACCTTC
TRBJ2-7	.	TRBV6-1	.	CASSTDGSSYEQYF	TGTGCCAGCAGCACGGACGGGAGCTCCTACGAGCAGTACTTC
TRBJ2-1	.	TRBV6-7	.	CASSYSNRFFSSYNEQFF	TGTGCCAGCAGTTACTCGAATCGTTTCTTTAGCTCCTACAATGAGCAGTTCTTC
TRBJ1-1	TRBD1	TRBV27	.	CASSWDRYTEAFF	TGTGCCAGCAGTTGGGACAGATACACTGAAGCTTTCTTT
TRBJ2-7	TRBD1	TRBV5-1	few	CASSFRQGENYEQYF	TGCGCCAGCAGTTTCCGACAGGGTGAGAACTACGAGCAGTACTTC
TRBJ2-7	TRBD1	TRBV29-1	few	CSVGQVLGSYEQYF	TGCAGCGTGGGACAGGTTTTGGGATCCTACGAGCAGTACTTC
TRBJ2-7	.	TRBV30	.	CAWSVGPGPDEQYF	TGTGCCTGGAGTGTAGGGCCAGGGCCTGACGAGCAGTACTTC
TRBJ2-3	.	TRBV27	.	CASSSRGLSTDTQYF	TGTGCCAGCAGTTCCCGCGGGCTTAGCACAGATACGCAGTATTTT
TRBJ2-5	.	TRBV7-9	.	CASSSGETQYF	TGTGCCAGCAGCTCGGGGGAGACCCAGTACTTC
TRBJ2-5	.	TRBV5-1	once	CASSLTTGPLQETQYF	TGCGCCAGCAGCTTAACGACAGGACCTTTACAAGAGACCCAGTACTTC
TRBJ2-7	.	TRBV7-9	.	CASSPPRTGNEQYF	TGTGCCAGCAGCCCTCCTCGGACGGGGAACGAGCAGTACTTC
TRBJ1-1	.	TRBV2	.	CASRSTMNTEAFF	TGTGCCAGCAGAAGTACGATGAACACTGAAGCTTTCTTT
TRBJ2-5	.	TRBV2	few	CASTMETQYF	TGTGCCAGCACGATGGAGACCCAGTACTTC
TRBJ2-3	TRBD2	TRBV9	.	CASSPIGGGDTQYF	TGTGCCAGCAGCCCCATCGGGGGGGGAGATACGCAGTATTTT
TRBJ2-3	.	TRBV21-1	few	CASSNPRGTGTRYF	TGTGCCAGCAGCAACCCCCGGGGGACAGGGACTAGGTATTTT
TRBJ1-5	TRBD1	TRBV7-9	.	CASSLGQGNQPQHF	TGTGCCAGCAGCCTGGGACAGGGCAATCAGCCCCAGCATTTT
TRBJ2-7	.	TRBV2	.	CASSEGVDEQYF	TGTGCCAGCAGTGAAGGAGTGGACGAGCAGTACTTC
TRBJ1-1	.	TRBV5-1	.	CASSWGYMNTEAFF	TGCGCCAGCAGCTGGGGTTATATGAACACTGAAGCTTTCTTT
TRBJ1-2	TRBD1	TRBV7-9	.	CASSRDSANYGYTF	TGTGCCAGCAGCCGGGACAGCGCTAACTATGGCTACACCTTC
TRBJ1-1	.	TRBV9	.	CASSVYGGPTEAFF	TGTGCCAGCAGCGTTTACGGAGGGCCCACTGAAGCTTTCTTT
TRBJ2-7	TRBD1	TRBV29-1	.	CSVRTGWGEQYF	TGCAGCGTCCGGACAGGATGGGGCGAGCAGTACTTC
TRBJ1-2	.	TRBV29-1	.	CSVVWTEANYGYTF	TGCAGCGTTGTATGGACAGAAGCTAACTATGGCTACACCTTC